This T cell receptor beta chain was observed in a study of OX40 agonist ivuxolimab in advanced cancers. Regarding the study in general: Ivuxolimab was an agonistic, fully human IgG2 monoclonal antibody directed against OX40 (CD134), a costimulatory receptor. Intravenous ivuxolimab was administered to patients every 2 weeks at six dose levels: 0.01, 0.1, 0.3, 1.5, 3 and 10 mg/kg. Of the 50 to 55 patients in dose escalation, around 19 had hepatocellular carcinoma, approximately 15 had melanoma, 9 had renal cell carcinoma and 9 had head and neck cancer. A male proportion of nearly 85% and a mean age of approximately 62 years, ranging from roughly 23 to 80, were recorded for the dose-escalation cohort. Patients were allowed to have had prior anti-PD-1, anti-PD-L1 or anti-CTLA-4 therapy, and more than 35% of the dose-escalation patients had been treated with checkpoint inhibitors. Partial responses occurred in three dose-escalation patients: two with cutaneous melanoma and one with hepatocellular carcinoma. Peripheral TCRbeta sequencing aimed to test whether ivuxolimab altered TCR sequence diversity and caused clonal T-cell expansion. The paper describes the monotherapy dose-escalation part (N ≈ 49 patients) of the phase I trial of ivuxolimab. What the study reported, not specific to this receptor: Low levels of normalized T-cell clonal expansion were also shown by some nonresponding patients. At doses from 0.1 to 3.0 mg/kg, clonal expansion was seen in both CD4+ and CD8+ blood T cells between baseline and week 6. Which antigens the clonally expanded peripheral T cells were specific for was not determined. In the 0.1-3.0 mg/kg groups, partial responders were among the patients with the lowest normalized peripheral clonal expansion, particularly in CD8+ T cells. After ivuxolimab, more expanded clones were found on average in CD8+ T cells than in CD4+ T cells.

For sequencing of the TCRbeta CDR3 region, genomic DNA was extracted from the sorted cells. TCRbeta CDR3 regions were sequenced using the immunoSEQ Assay. Held by TCRdb, this immuneACCESS table contains in-frame sequences only and omits some clones. Under half of the omission traces to an unresolved V gene where checked; the cause of the rest is unknown. For this sample the table gives approximately 99,000 clones, of which 95% to 97% were detected only once. Together, the top ten hold just over 2% of the sample. The trial excluded patients who had a history of autoimmune disease or who were on systemic immunosuppression. Peripheral blood for TCR sequencing was drawn from every dose cohort at baseline, at cycle 4 day 1 and at cycle 7 day 1. The samples were taken from a phase I, first-in-human, multicenter, open-label dose-escalation trial of ivuxolimab. Adults with locally advanced or metastatic melanoma, renal cell, hepatocellular, or head and neck squamous cell carcinoma were enrolled in the trial. Before TCR sequencing, CD4+ and CD8+ T cells were separately sorted from peripheral blood.

The germline V gene encodes CDR1 WSHSY and CDR2 SAAADI. Compared with germline, V lacks 2 bases and J lacks 2 bases; bases without a gene match: 2. From the cysteine through the phenylalanine, the CDR3 covers 15 amino acids. The sequence is cut down to CDR3 DNA, 45 bases in frame from base 1. Notes on this clone: Its antigen remains unidentified. There are no base qualities to consult, and no much larger clone falls within one base.

Sequenced here: CD4+ or CD8+ T cells sorted from blood, sampled in a trial of the OX40 agonist ivuxolimab. The rearranged chain carries TRBV10-2 and TRBJ2-3; TRBD2 matches 9 bases in the middle. This clonotype was obtained from an adult with an advanced solid tumor such as melanoma, head and neck, liver or kidney cancer. The nucleotide sequence is given as TGCGCCAGCAGTGAGACTAGCGGGTACACAGATACGCAGTATTTT. It translates to CASSETSGYTDTQYF.